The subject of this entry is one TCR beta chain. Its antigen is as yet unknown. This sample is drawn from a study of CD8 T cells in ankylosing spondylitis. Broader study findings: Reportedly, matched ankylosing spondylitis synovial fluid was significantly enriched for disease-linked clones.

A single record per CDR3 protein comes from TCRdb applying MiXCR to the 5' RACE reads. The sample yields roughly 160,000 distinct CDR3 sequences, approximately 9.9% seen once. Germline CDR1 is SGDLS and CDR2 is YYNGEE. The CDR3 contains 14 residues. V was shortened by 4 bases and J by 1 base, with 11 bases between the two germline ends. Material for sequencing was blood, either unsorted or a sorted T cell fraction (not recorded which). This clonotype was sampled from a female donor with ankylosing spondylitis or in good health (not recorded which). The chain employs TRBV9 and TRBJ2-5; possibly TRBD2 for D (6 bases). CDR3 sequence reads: CASSSGGTQETQYF. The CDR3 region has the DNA TGTGCCAGCAGCAGCGGAGGGACCCAAGAGACCCAGTACTTC.